This record looks at one TCR beta chain sequence and its context. This clone was detected only a few times. The specificity of this receptor is unknown. Base qualities are missing; no much larger clone stands one base away. Libraries were made using the immunoSEQ multiplex PCR assay. For the multiplex PCR, a mixture combining 60 forward primers for TCR Vbeta segments and 13 reverse primers for TCR Jbeta segments was used. Amplification of the CDR3 region of rearranged TCR beta genes was performed with a multiplex PCR assay on genomic DNA. The Illumina HiSeq System was used to sequence the amplified TCR beta libraries as 87-base-pair reads. Processing in the source paper ran as follows. A later analysis tallied roughly 76 million unique TCR beta chains across the 666 repertoires, and around 10 million of those chains were shared by two or more donors. Raw reads were error-corrected and collapsed into unique sequences by a nearest-neighbor algorithm in which closely related sequences were merged to remove PCR and sequencing errors. To assign V, D and J gene segments, CDR3 sequences were aligned to IMGT reference sequences. For a sequence to be retained, a match of at least six nucleotides was required to both a V gene segment and a J gene segment. A rearrangement was called productive if the CDR3 had no stop codons and remained in frame with V and J, and every other rearrangement was called non-productive. Following IMGT convention, CDR3 was defined as the stretch from the second conserved V-encoded cysteine up to the conserved J-encoded phenylalanine. In an earlier analysis of roughly 580 of the donors, sequences lacking an unambiguous match to a single V gene segment were excluded. An earlier analysis of approximately 590 of the donors classified V segments as functional when productive rearrangements were above 56.7% and as segregating when the standard deviation between donors was above 5%. A statistical classification framework was built for diagnosing cytomegalovirus status from the catalog of TCR beta chain sequences. V and J gene assignment, in a later analysis, came from comparing TCR nucleotide sequences with IMGT/GENE-DB human TR gene sequences. A later analysis assigned CDR3 sequences and most-parsimonious VDJ recombination scenarios with the TCRdist pipeline. A later analysis defined each TCR beta chain by its CDR3 amino acid sequence plus V-gene family, and excluded reads lacking a unique V-gene family. As a way to deal with suspected cross-contamination and a sequencing artifact, a later analysis dropped 500 to 700 nucleotide sequences that were highly shared and had low generation probability. A later analysis calculated a clonal expansion index for each public chain from normalized within-repertoire ranks of inferred template counts. In a later analysis, generation probabilities were computed with a VDJ recombination model fitted to out-of-frame rearrangements, and the resulting probabilities were checked against IGoR. In a later analysis, hypergeometric tests were used to score TCR-TCR, TCR-HLA and TCR-CMV co-occurrence, with a repertoire-size bias correction applied to TCR pairs. To estimate false discovery rates, a later analysis permuted the HLA or CMV assignments 20 times. In a later analysis, co-occurring TCRs were grouped using DBSCAN, and TCRdist sequence similarity was added for clustering within HLA-allele-positive subsets. For co-occurrence clustering, repertoires with fewer than 30,000 or more than 120,000 public chains were excluded, along with five or six repertoires with anomalous nucleotide sharing. TCRdb took over this immuneACCESS table, retaining in-frame rearrangements with V and J assigned. Such tables are incomplete; in checked studies, under half of the missing clones stem from an unresolved V gene, and the remainder is unexplained. V, J and clone size were drawn from that table, and D and trimming were deduced from the DNA. This sample holds around 94,000 clones; over 65% were observed only once. Around a tenth of the sample is taken by the ten largest.

The source of the sample is a study of cytomegalovirus exposure and HLA in healthy donors (dated by TCRdb to the late 2010s). The study in broad terms: In an earlier analysis of approximately 640 of the donors, 276 Gb of sequence data and some 120 million unique TCR beta sequences from about 190 million T cells were reported. An early release that covered 500 to 800 HLA-typed donors contained around 300 gigabases of sequencing data and tens of millions of unique TCR sequences. The genetic ancestry cluster associated with self-reported Caucasian donors included about 84% of the roughly 380 genotyped donors. The study aimed to test whether signatures of past pathogen exposure could be identified by cataloging public T cell receptors. Using immunosequencing, the study profiled T cell repertoires from roughly 650 subjects and related those repertoires to cytomegalovirus serostatus. A separate validation cohort of roughly 130 different subjects was used in addition to the roughly 670-subject first cohort. The study combined high-throughput TCR immunosequencing, statistical association of individual TCRs with disease status, and machine learning to predict cytomegalovirus infection status. A later analysis re-analyzed previously published TCR beta repertoires from 666 donors and added high-resolution HLA genotyping to study TCR occurrence patterns. Rather than drawing on any new phenotypic data, the later analysis identified candidate immune exposures from TCR beta sequences and the way those sequences occurred across donors. To decide whether each TCR beta V gene segment behaved as functional or pseudogenic, an earlier analysis of approximately 590 of the donors relied on high-throughput TCR beta sequencing. Alongside the repertoire data, information on donor age, sex, ethnicity and CMV serostatus was compiled. A later genetic analysis used genome-wide SNP genotypes for about 65% of the 666 donors, treating that subset as a discovery cohort. All discovery cohort repertoires had been generated on a single sequencing platform. Class I and class II HLA loci were covered by the typing at four-digit resolution. Typing coverage varied by locus: roughly 620-640 donors for A, B, C, DRB1 and DQB1; around 560 for DQA1; over 600 for DPA1; roughly 450 for DPB1. A handful of DR-DQ haplotypes were handled as single units for association and clustering because linkage in the cohort was strong. Among about 360 genotyped donors of the cohort, an average of around 240,000 unique TCR beta nucleotide sequences were sequenced per donor, approximately 20% of them non-productive.

The cohort was made up of several hundred healthy bone marrow donors. All cohort members were sampled while nominally healthy, although unrecorded immune exposures were likely present. CMV serostatus was recorded as positive for roughly 290 and negative for about half of the 666 cohort members, whereas no CMV serostatus was recorded for the donor in question. Every donor gave a peripheral blood sample, and the peripheral blood mononuclear cells from that sample were used for TCR beta sequencing. Genomic DNA extraction from the blood cell samples was performed with the Qiagen DNeasy Blood Extraction Kit. General conclusions and limits of the study: The sequencing pipeline was judged likely to have produced a cluster of highly shared sequence variants as a technical artifact. In a later analysis, HLA-associated TCR beta chains showed more clonal expansion and lower generation probabilities than non-associated chains that were equally common. The authors suggested that the approach could potentially be extended to other disease states and immunological phenotypes. For the cohort, immune exposure information was limited to CMV serostatus. In a later analysis, the rate of TCR association differed among HLA loci, with DRB1 alleles having the most associated TCRs and HLA-C alleles having the fewest. While some public TCRs were present in many individuals, most TCR sequences turned up only very rarely across donors. In a later analysis, several top co-occurrence clusters were reported to appear linked to parvovirus B19, influenza, CMV and Epstein-Barr virus. According to a later genetic analysis, donors in an Asian-associated ancestry cluster had fewer N-insertions in productive TCRs than the roughly 670-donor mean. The study gave a list of about 170 TCR beta chains associated with cytomegalovirus. The cohort was sequenced for TCR beta chains only, and without alpha or paired-chain data the features that could be detected were limited. Cytomegalovirus status was reported to be diagnosed by the classifier with high specificity and sensitivity in both the original and validation cohorts. Presence/absence analyses assumed roughly uniform sequencing depth across donors, an assumption that may not hold. Strong co-occurrence of HLA alleles, especially DR and DQ, made assigning TCR associations to individual alleles difficult. Correlated functional status among segregating V segments might reflect linkage disequilibrium, but an unknown experimental factor could not be ruled out. Because counts were too low, 15 or so rarely observed V segments, including chromosome 9 orphons, were excluded from the earlier analysis of 587 of the donors. A further reported finding was that TCR beta sequences accurately predicted the HLA-A and HLA-B alleles for most subjects in the first cohort. A later analysis associated some 17,000 TCR beta sequences with specific HLA alleles at a false discovery rate of 0.05. In an earlier analysis of more than 500 of the donors, most TCR beta V segments appeared in productive rearrangements about 87% or about 30% of the time, broadly matching IMGT annotations. An association between a missense DCLRE1C variant and V-gene and J-gene trimming of TCR beta chains was found in a later genetic analysis and replicated in an independent cohort. A later analysis found that most CMV-associated TCR beta chains appeared HLA-restricted, with HLA associations seemingly driven largely by CMV exposure. Because some donors lacked HLA typing at each locus, the association tests relied only on the typed subset. A few of the identified cytomegalovirus-associated TCR beta chains were confirmed in vitro to be specific for cytomegalovirus antigens.

The sequence derives from a human donor in good health. Specimen: PBMCs.

The DNA sequence is TGTGCCAGTAGTAGTCTAGCCCCTGGGCGGTATAGCAATCAGCCCCAGCATTTT. It encodes CASSSLAPGRYSNQPQHF. The chain couples TRBV19 to TRBJ1-5; the D gene is not confidently resolved. V is cut by 4 bases and J by 0 bases, and the space between the germline ends is 19 bases. As encoded in the germline V gene (reference sequence), CDR1 is LNHDA while CDR2 is SQIVND. Including cysteine and phenylalanine, the CDR3 has 18 amino acids. Here the CDR3 DNA is all that survives: 54 bases in frame from base 1.